Presented here are 8 T cell receptor beta chains from one specimen sequenced in a study of blood T cell repertoires in COVID-19. Libraries were prepared by immunoSEQ multiplex PCR; TCRdb keeps only in-frame clonotypes and omits some of them. The repertoire consists of 110,000 to 150,000 clones, with approximately 84% occurring once and the leading ten covering roughly two fifths. The sample consisted of peripheral blood. The receptors derive from a human donor in a cohort sampled during active COVID-19.

The chain uses TRBV11-3 and TRBJ2-7; D remains ambiguous. From germline, CDR1 is SGHNT and CDR2 YENEEA. This CDR3 region has 13 residues. V was cut by 4 bases and J by 6 bases, with 13 bases left in between. CDR3 loop: CASSSELVFEQYV. The CDR3 DNA is TGTGCCAGCAGCTCTGAACTGGTTTTCGAGCAGTACGTC.

V and J are TRBV19 and TRBJ1-6; a weak D match, TRBD1 (6 bases). Germline CDR1 is LNHDA and CDR2 is SQIVND (reference sequence). CDR3 length: 16 amino acids. V lost 5 bases to trimming and J lost 7 bases, with 18 bases between them. The DNA for the CDR3 is TGTGCCAGTAGTCTCGCCAGGGGATTTGGGAATTCACCCCTCCACTTT. Its protein is CASSLARGFGNSPLHF.

This sequence joins TRBV5-5 and TRBJ2-7, with TRBD1 matching over 9 bases. In germline, CDR1 is SGHKS, CDR2 YYEKEE (reference sequence). This CDR3 region has 15 residues. V lost 4 bases, J lost 2 bases, and 7 bases stayed unmatched. As DNA, the CDR3 is TGTGCCAGCAGCCCCGGGACAGGGTGGGCCTACGAGCAGTACGTC. It encodes CASSPGTGWAYEQYV.

The chain links TRBV11-2 to TRBJ1-2, with D hard to call. V lost 0 bases, J lost 8 bases, and 16 bases lay in between. The CDR3 has 15 amino acids. The V gene's germline CDR1 is SGHAT and CDR2 FQNNGV. CDR3 region: CASSLDPGLRLGYTF. In DNA, the CDR3 is TGTGCCAGCAGCTTAGACCCTGGGTTGCGGTTAGGCTACACCTTC. The full variable domain, completed using reference TRBV11-2 and TRBJ1-2, is EAGVAQSPRYKIIEKRQSVAFWCNPISGHATLYWYQQILGQGPKLLIQFQNNGVVDDSQLPKDRFSAERLKGVDSTLKIQPAKLEDSAVYLCASSLDPGLRLGYTFGSGTRLTVV.

The CDR3 DNA follows: TGTGCCAGCAGCACTCAAGAGACCCAGTACTTC. This gives the protein CASSTQETQYF. The rearrangement joins TRBV3-1 (or the pseudogene TRBV3-2) to TRBJ2-5; D is unresolved. Germline-derived CDR1 and CDR2 are LGHDT and YNNKEL (reference sequence). Trimming cost V 5 bases and J 2 bases, with 3 bases left between them. CDR3 size: 11 residues.

The genes are TRBV6-1 and TRBJ2-7, with a tentative D call TRBD1 (6 bases). V was pared by 3 bases and J by 4 bases, with 10 bases between. CDR3 length: 13 residues. Germline-derived CDR1 and CDR2 are MNHNS and SASEGT. In DNA, the CDR3 is TGTGCCAGCAGTGAGGGGGACACATACGAGCAGTACTTC. This gives the protein CASSEGDTYEQYF.

The gene calls are TRBV27 and TRBJ1-2, with D possibly TRBD1 on 5 matching bases. Trimming removed 3 bases at V and 0 bases at J, with 11 bases between. This CDR3 is built from 15 residues. CDR1 and CDR2 (germline): MNHEY, SMNVEV (reference sequence). CDR3 region: CASSFVGGANYGYTF. For the CDR3, the DNA is TGTGCCAGCAGTTTCGTCGGGGGGGCTAACTATGGCTACACCTTC.

The chain has TRBV9 and TRBJ2-3; D might be TRBD2 (5 bases). Germline values: CDR1 SGDLS, CDR2 YYNGEE. This CDR3 has 16 amino acids. V was trimmed by 0 bases and J by 0 bases, leaving 11 bases between them. In DNA, the CDR3 is TGTGCCAGCAGCGTAGATCCTAGCTTGAGCACAGATACGCAGTATTTT. This encodes CASSVDPSLSTDTQYF.